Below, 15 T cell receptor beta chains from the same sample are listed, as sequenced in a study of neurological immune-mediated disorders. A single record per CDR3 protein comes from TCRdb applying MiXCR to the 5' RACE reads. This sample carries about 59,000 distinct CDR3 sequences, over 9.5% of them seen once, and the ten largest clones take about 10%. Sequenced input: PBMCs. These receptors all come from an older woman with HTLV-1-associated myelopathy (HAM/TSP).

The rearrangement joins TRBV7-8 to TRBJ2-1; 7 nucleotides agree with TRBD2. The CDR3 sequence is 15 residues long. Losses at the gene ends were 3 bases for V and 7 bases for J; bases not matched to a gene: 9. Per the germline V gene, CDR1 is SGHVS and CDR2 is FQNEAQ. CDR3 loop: CASSFDGLAANEQFF. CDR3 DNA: TGTGCCAGCAGCTTTGACGGGCTAGCGGCGAATGAGCAGTTCTTC.

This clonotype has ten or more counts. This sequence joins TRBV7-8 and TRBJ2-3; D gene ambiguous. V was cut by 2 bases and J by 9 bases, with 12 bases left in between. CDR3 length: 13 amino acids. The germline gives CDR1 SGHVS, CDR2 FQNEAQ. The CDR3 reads CASSLPPYETQYF. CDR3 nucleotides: TGTGCCAGCAGCTTACCCCCATATGAAACGCAGTATTTT.

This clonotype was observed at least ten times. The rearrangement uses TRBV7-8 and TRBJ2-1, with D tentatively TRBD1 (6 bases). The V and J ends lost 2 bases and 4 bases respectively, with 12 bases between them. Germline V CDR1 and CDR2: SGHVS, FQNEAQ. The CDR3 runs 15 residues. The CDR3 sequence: CASSLITRGYNEQFF. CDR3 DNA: TGTGCCAGCAGCTTAATCACCAGGGGATACAATGAGCAGTTCTTC.

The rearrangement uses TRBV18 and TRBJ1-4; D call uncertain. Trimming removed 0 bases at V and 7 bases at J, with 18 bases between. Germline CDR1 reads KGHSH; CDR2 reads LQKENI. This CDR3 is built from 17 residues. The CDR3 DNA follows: TGTGCCAGCTCACCACCGTTGCAGGATGGTCGCGGTGAAAAACTGTTTTTT. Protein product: CASSPPLQDGRGEKLFF.

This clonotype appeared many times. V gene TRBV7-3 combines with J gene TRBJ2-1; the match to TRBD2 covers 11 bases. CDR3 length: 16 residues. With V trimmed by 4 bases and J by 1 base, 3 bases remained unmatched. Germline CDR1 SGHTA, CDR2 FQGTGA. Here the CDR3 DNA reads TGTGCCAGCAGCTCTAGCGGGAGGACGTCCTACAATGAGCAGTTCTTC. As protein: CASSSSGRTSYNEQFF. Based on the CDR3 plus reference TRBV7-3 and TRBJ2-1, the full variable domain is GAGVSQTPSNKVTEKGKYVELRCDPISGHTALYWYRQSLGQGPEFLIYFQGTGAADDSGLPNDRFFAVRPEGSVSTLKIQRTERGDSAVYLCASSSSGRTSYNEQFFGPGTRLTVL.

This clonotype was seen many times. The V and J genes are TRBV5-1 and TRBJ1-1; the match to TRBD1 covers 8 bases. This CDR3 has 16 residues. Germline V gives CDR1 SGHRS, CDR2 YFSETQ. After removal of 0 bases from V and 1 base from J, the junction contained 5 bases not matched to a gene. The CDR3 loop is CASSLGPGTGNTEAFF. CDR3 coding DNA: TGCGCCAGCAGCTTGGGCCCCGGGACAGGGAACACTGAAGCTTTCTTT. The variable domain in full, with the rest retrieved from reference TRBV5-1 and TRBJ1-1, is KAGVTQTPRYLIKTRGQQVTLSCSPISGHRSVSWYQQTPGQGLQFLFEYFSETQRNKGNFPGRFSGRQFSNSRSEMNVSTLELGDSALYLCASSLGPGTGNTEAFFGQGTRLTVV.

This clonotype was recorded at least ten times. In DNA, the CDR3 is TGTGCCAGCAGCCCCGGGACTAGCGGATACTACGAGCAGTACTTC. It specifies CASSPGTSGYYEQYF. This rearrangement joins TRBV7-7 to TRBJ2-7; 11 bases match TRBD2. The CDR3 consists of 15 residues. V shed 5 bases and J 3 bases; nucleotides not matched to a gene: 6. Germline values: CDR1 SSHAT, CDR2 FNYEAQ (reference sequence). Full variable domain (missing parts from reference TRBV7-7 and TRBJ2-7): GAGVSQSPRYKVTKRGQDVTLRCDPISSHATLYWYQQALGQGPEFLTYFNYEAQPDKSGLPSDRFSAERPEGSISTLTIQRTEQRDSAMYRCASSPGTSGYYEQYFGPGTRLTVT.

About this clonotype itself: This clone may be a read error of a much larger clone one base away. The CDR3 region has the DNA TGCAGTTCGCCTCCCGCGGGCGGGGAGACCCAGTACTTC. This codes for CSSPPAGGETQYF. The chain combines TRBV20-1 with TRBJ2-5; D perhaps matches TRBD2 (5 bases). V was pared by 8 bases and J by 5 bases, with 18 bases between. Germline CDR1 reads DFQATT; CDR2 reads SNEGSKA (reference sequence). This CDR3 comprises 13 residues.

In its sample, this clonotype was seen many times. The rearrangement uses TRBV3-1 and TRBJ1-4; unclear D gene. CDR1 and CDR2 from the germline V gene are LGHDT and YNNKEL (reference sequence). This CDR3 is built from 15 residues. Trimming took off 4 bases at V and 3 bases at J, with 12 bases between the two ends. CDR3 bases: TGTGCCAGCAGCCCCGGAGGGAGACCTAATGAAAAACTGTTTTTT. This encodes CASSPGGRPNEKLFF.

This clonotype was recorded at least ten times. The CDR3 region is CASSGIRGPGTEAFF. DNA for the CDR3: TGCGCCAGCAGCGGCATAAGGGGTCCAGGCACTGAAGCTTTCTTT. This sequence joins TRBV5-1 and TRBJ1-1; tentative D call: TRBD1 (5 bases). Trimming pared 4 bases from V and 4 bases from J, leaving 17 bases between. There are 15 residues in the CDR3. Looked up from germline, CDR1 is SGHRS and CDR2 is YFSETQ.

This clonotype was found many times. The DNA of the CDR3 is TGCGCCAGCAGCCAAGACCCTTGGGGGAGCTATGGCTACACCTTC. This encodes CASSQDPWGSYGYTF. The genes are TRBV4-1 and TRBJ1-2, with a tentative D call TRBD1 (5 bases). The germline V and J ends were trimmed by 0 bases and 4 bases, with 12 bases remaining between them. Germline CDR1 is MGHRA and CDR2 is YSYEKL. The CDR3 has 15 amino acids.

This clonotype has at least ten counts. The CDR3 sequence: CASSLWPGDSGANVLTF. Here the CDR3 DNA reads TGTGCCAGCAGCTTATGGCCGGGAGACTCTGGGGCCAACGTCCTGACTTTC. V usage is TRBV5-6 and J usage is TRBJ2-6; D perhaps matches TRBD2 (6 bases). Trimming pared 2 bases from V and 0 bases from J, leaving 12 bases between. Germline V gene lookup returns CDR1 SGHDT and CDR2 YYEEEE. The CDR3 is made up of 17 amino acids.

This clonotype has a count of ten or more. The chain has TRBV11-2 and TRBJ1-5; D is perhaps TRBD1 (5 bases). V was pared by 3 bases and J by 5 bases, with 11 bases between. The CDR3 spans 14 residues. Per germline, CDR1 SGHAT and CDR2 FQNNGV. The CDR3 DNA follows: TGTGCCAGCAGCTTGGGTAGGGGCTATCAGCCCCAGCATTTT. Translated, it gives CASSLGRGYQPQHF.

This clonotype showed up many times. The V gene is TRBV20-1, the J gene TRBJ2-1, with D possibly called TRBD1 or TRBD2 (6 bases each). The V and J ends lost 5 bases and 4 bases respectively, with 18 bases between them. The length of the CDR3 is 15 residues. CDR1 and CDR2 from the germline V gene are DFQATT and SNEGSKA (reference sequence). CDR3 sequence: CSAYGTLGGYNEQFF. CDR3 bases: TGCAGTGCTTACGGGACACTCGGAGGGTACAATGAGCAGTTCTTC.

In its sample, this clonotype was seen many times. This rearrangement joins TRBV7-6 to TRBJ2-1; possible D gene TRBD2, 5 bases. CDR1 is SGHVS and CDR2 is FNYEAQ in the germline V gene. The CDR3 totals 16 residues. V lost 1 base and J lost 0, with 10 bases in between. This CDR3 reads CASSLVLGSSYNEQFF. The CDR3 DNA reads TGTGCCAGCAGCTTAGTTTTAGGGAGCTCCTACAATGAGCAGTTCTTC.